This T cell receptor (beta chain) is drawn from a study of shared clonotypes between healthy human individuals. The wider study: The donors, two women and three men, were aged 18 to 49.

The naive CD8 subset, CD45RO-negative cells positively selected for CCR7, excluded terminally differentiated effector memory CD45RA+ cells. The CDR3 loop spans 14 amino acids. CDR1 and CDR2 from the germline V gene are SGHDT and YYEEEE. With 5 bases clipped from V and 0 bases from J, the junction kept 5 bases outside the gene matches. Across several immunoSEQ plates, the genomic DNA of each subset was split evenly. The data were produced by immunoSEQ multiplex PCR, yet TCRdb's version contains in-frame clones alone and is incomplete. Seen here are 2 million to 2.5 million clones, 85% to 95% observed once, and the top ten hold 0.9% to 1.4%.

The rearrangement uses TRBV5-6 and TRBJ2-7; 7 bases are shared with TRBD1. The material sequenced was naive CD8+ T cells sorted from blood. This TCR came from a man aged 18 to 29 in good health. The CDR3 DNA is TGTGCCAGCAGATTAACAGGGGCCTCCTACGAGCAGTACTTC. This codes for CASRLTGASYEQYF.